These 10 T cell receptor beta chains were all obtained from the same sample, sequenced in a study of T cell responses to AZD1222 COVID-19 vaccine. Method: immunoSEQ multiplex PCR; TCRdb's copy keeps in-frame clones and lacks some. The sample contains around 170,000 clones, approximately 91% of which appear only once. The material was peripheral blood, obtained on day 0 of AZD1222 vaccination. These receptors all come from an adult in good health.

This sequence joins TRBV11-2 and TRBJ2-7; D ambiguous. Trimming left V 4 bases short and J 4 bases short, with 5 bases between. CDR1 is SGHAT and CDR2 is FQNNGV in the germline V gene. This CDR3 comprises 11 residues. Here the CDR3 reads CASSSFYEQYF. In nucleotides, the CDR3 is TGTGCCAGCAGCTCATTTTACGAGCAGTACTTC.

The V call is TRBV27, the J call TRBJ1-2, with D possibly TRBD1 on 6 matching bases. Germline lookup yields CDR1 MNHEY and CDR2 SMNVEV (reference sequence). The CDR3 sequence is 14 residues long. The V gene lost 5 bases and the J gene lost 5 bases, with 15 bases spanning the gap. For the CDR3, the DNA is TGTGCCAGCAGTAGGGGGGACACCCGTTATGGCTACACCTTC. This gives the protein CASSRGDTRYGYTF.

The chain has TRBV19 and TRBJ1-5; D uncertain. This CDR3 is built from 15 residues. From germline, CDR1 is LNHDA and CDR2 SQIVND (reference sequence). Trimming stripped 2 bases from V and 2 bases from J, with 10 bases between. The CDR3, as DNA: TGTGCCAGTAGTATATTGGGATCGGGCAATCAGCCCCAGCATTTT. As protein: CASSILGSGNQPQHF.

This clone was found once. This rearrangement joins TRBV28 to TRBJ1-5; D possibly corresponds to TRBD1 (6 bases). Germline loops: CDR1 MDHEN, CDR2 SYDVKM. CDR3 length equals 12 residues. For the CDR3, the DNA is TGTGCAACCACAGGGTCGAATCAGCCCCAGCATTTT. This encodes CATTGSNQPQHF. Full variable domain (rest looked up from reference TRBV28 and TRBJ1-5): DVKVTQSSRYLVKRTGEKVFLECVQDMDHENMFWYRQDPGLGLRLIYFSYDVKMKEKGDIPEGYSVSREKKERFSLILESASTNQTSMYLCATTGSNQPQHFGDGTRLSIL.

The J gene is TRBJ1-1, the V gene TRBV19; 9 positions match TRBD1. This CDR3 is built from 16 residues. CDR1 LNHDA and CDR2 SQIVND come from the germline V gene (reference sequence). Losses at the gene ends were 5 bases for V and 0 bases for J; bases not matched to a gene: 7. The CDR3, as DNA: TGTGCCAGTAGTTCTTACAGGGGGCATGTGAACACTGAAGCTTTCTTT. As protein: CASSSYRGHVNTEAFF.

This clone was seen a handful of times. This chain links TRBV5-1 with TRBJ2-7; D is possibly TRBD1 (5 bases). The CDR3 is 13 amino acids. Germline-derived CDR1 and CDR2 are SGHRS and YFSETQ. Trimming pared 7 bases from V and 6 bases from J, leaving 17 bases between. The CDR3 protein is CASSPHVGREQYF. The CDR3 region has the DNA TGCGCCAGCTCTCCGCATGTGGGGCGCGAGCAGTACTTC.

The chain carries TRBV9 and TRBJ2-1; D is possibly TRBD2 (6 bases). Trimming cost V 0 bases and J 7 bases, with 17 bases left between them. CDR3 length: 16 residues. CDR1 and CDR2 (germline): SGDLS, YYNGEE. The CDR3 DNA is TGTGCCAGCAGCGTAGCTGGCGGGGTCCTACAGAATGAGCAGTTCTTC. Translation gives CASSVAGGVLQNEQFF.

The chain is built from TRBV18 and TRBJ2-7; 8 bases agree with TRBD2. Germline-derived CDR1 and CDR2 are KGHSH and LQKENI. The trim removed 2 bases at V and 7 bases at J, leaving 10 bases unmatched. This CDR3 contains 15 residues. The CDR3 bases are TGTGCCAGCTCACCAATGGGACTAGGAACAGGGGAGCAGTACTTC. Protein sequence: CASSPMGLGTGEQYF.

This rearrangement joins TRBV21-1 to TRBJ1-1; TRBD1, the D gene given by the table, was not confirmed from the DNA. TRBV21-1 is recorded as a pseudogene. The CDR3 spans 20 residues. The CDR3 sequence: CASSKKGGQGARSVNTEAFF. Here the CDR3 DNA reads TGTGCCAGCAGCAAAAAGGGGGGGCAGGGGGCCCGATCGGTGAACACTGAAGCTTTCTTT.

The chain is built from TRBV5-1 and TRBJ2-2, with a tentative D call TRBD1 (5 bases). V gave up 3 bases and J gave up 0 bases, with 12 bases separating them. Per germline, CDR1 SGHRS and CDR2 YFSETQ. This CDR3 is built from 16 residues. This chain's CDR3 is CASSYDSLANTGELFF. For the CDR3, the DNA is TGCGCCAGCAGCTATGACAGTCTGGCGAACACCGGGGAGCTGTTTTTT. The whole variable domain, filled in from reference TRBV5-1 and TRBJ2-2, reads KAGVTQTPRYLIKTRGQQVTLSCSPISGHRSVSWYQQTPGQGLQFLFEYFSETQRNKGNFPGRFSGRQFSNSRSEMNVSTLELGDSALYLCASSYDSLANTGELFFGEGSRLTVL.